These 3 T cell receptor beta chains were all obtained from the same sample, sequenced in a study of cytotoxic CD8 clonotypes in ibrutinib-treated CLL. The assay was immunoSEQ multiplex PCR, and TCRdb's table has in-frame clones only and misses some. The sample contains about 49,000 clones, around 53% of which appear only once. The specimen was PBMCs, collected after 12 months of ibrutinib treatment. The receptors come from a human donor with chronic lymphocytic leukemia.

This clone occurred a few times. The chain uses TRBV2 and TRBJ1-5, with D maybe TRBD1 (6 bases). V was clipped by 6 bases and J by 0 bases, with 12 bases between them. CDR3 length: 15 amino acids. Germline CDR1 SNHLY, CDR2 FYNNEI. CDR3 in amino acids: CASSEDRYSNQPQHF. CDR3 DNA: TGTGCCAGCAGCGAGGACAGATATAGCAATCAGCCCCAGCATTTT.

The chain uses TRBV27 and TRBJ2-3; possibly TRBD2 for D (6 bases). The CDR3 length is 11 residues. The germline CDR1 and CDR2 sequences are MNHEY and SMNVEV (reference sequence). V lost 8 bases and J lost 13, with 16 bases in between. CDR3 nucleotide sequence: TGTGCCAGCCACCGGGACTCCACGGAGTATTTT. Its translation: CASHRDSTEYF.

The CDR3 spells CASSLDPNQPQHF. In DNA, the CDR3 is TGTGCCAGCAGCTTGGACCCCAATCAGCCCCAGCATTTT. The gene calls are TRBV5-4 and TRBJ1-5; D call uncertain. V gave up 0 bases and J gave up 3 bases, with 4 bases separating them. Germline V lookup: CDR1 SGHNT, CDR2 YYREEE (reference sequence). This CDR3 spans 13 amino acids.